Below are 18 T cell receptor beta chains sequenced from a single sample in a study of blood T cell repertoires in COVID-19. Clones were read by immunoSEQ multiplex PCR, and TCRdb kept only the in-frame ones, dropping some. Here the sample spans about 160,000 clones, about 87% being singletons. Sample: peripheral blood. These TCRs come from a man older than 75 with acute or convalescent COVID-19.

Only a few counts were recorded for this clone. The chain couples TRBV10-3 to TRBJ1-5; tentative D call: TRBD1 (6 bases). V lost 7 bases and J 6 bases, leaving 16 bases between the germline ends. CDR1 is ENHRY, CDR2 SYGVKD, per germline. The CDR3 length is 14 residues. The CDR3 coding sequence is TGTGCCATCAAACCCGAGGGGGTGGGTCAGCCCCAGCATTTT. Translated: CAIKPEGVGQPQHF.

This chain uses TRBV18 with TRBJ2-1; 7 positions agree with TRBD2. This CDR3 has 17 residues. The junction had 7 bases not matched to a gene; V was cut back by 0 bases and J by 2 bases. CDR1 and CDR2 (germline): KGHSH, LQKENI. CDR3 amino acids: CASSPPRASGTYNEQFF. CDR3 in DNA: TGTGCCAGCTCACCACCTCGGGCTAGCGGAACCTACAATGAGCAGTTCTTC.

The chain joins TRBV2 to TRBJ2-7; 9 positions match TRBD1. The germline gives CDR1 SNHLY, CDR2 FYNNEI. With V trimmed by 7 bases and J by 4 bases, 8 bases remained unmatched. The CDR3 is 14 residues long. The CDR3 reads CASMPDRGIYEQYF. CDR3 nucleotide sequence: TGTGCCAGCATGCCAGACAGGGGGATTTACGAGCAGTACTTC.

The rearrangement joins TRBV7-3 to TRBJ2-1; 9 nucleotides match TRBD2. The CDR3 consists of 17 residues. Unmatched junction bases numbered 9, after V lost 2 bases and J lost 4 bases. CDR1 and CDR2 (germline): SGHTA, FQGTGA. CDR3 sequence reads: CASSLGPLAGGYNEQFF. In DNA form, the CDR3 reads TGTGCCAGCAGCTTAGGTCCACTTGCGGGAGGGTACAATGAGCAGTTCTTC.

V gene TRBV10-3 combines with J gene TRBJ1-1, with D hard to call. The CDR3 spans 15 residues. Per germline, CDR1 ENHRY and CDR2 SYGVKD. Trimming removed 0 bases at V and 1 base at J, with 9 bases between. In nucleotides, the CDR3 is TGTGCCATCAGTGAGTCGCCGGTGCGGAACACTGAAGCTTTCTTT. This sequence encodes CAISESPVRNTEAFF.

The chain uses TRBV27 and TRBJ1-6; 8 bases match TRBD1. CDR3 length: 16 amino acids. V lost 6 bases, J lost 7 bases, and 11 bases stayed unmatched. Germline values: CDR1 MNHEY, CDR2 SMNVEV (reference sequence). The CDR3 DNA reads TGTGCCAGCAGCAGGAAACCAGGGGGCGTAAATTCACCCCTCCACTTT. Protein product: CASSRKPGGVNSPLHF.

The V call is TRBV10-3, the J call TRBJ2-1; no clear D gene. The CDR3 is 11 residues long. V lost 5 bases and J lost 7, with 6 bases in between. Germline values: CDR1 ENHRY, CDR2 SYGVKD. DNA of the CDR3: TGTGCCATCAGTCCCGGGAATGAGCAGTTCTTC. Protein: CAISPGNEQFF.

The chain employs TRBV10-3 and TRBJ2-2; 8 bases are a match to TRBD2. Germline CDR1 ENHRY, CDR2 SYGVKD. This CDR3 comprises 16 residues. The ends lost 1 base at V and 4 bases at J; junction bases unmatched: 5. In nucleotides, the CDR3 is TGTGCCATCAGTGAGTTGGCGGGAGGCGTCACCGGGGAGCTGTTTTTT. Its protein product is CAISELAGGVTGELFF.

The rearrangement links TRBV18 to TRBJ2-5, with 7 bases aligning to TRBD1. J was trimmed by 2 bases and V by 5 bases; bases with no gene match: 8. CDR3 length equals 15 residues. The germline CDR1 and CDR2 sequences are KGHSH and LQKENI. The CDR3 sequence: CASSERQGLQETQYF. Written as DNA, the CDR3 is TGTGCCAGCTCAGAGCGACAGGGCCTACAAGAGACCCAGTACTTC.

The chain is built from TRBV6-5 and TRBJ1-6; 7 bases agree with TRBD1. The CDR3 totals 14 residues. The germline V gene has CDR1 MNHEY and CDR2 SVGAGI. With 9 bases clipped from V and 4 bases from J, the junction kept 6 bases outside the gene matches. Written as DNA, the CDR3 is TGTGCCAGTAGACAGGGAAGTTATAATTCACCCCTCCACTTT. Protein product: CASRQGSYNSPLHF.

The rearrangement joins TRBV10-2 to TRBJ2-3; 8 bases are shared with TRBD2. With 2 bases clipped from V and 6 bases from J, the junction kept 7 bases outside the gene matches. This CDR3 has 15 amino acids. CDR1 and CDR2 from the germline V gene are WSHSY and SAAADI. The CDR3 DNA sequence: TGCGCCAGCAGTGAGCCAGCGGGAGTACCTGATACGCAGTATTTT. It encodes CASSEPAGVPDTQYF.

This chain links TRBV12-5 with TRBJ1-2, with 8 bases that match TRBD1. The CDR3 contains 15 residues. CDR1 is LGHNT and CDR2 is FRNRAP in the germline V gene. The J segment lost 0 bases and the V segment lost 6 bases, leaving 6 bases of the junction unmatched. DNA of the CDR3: TGTGCTAGTGGCCCGGGACAGGCTGCTAACTATGGCTACACCTTC. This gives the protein CASGPGQAANYGYTF.

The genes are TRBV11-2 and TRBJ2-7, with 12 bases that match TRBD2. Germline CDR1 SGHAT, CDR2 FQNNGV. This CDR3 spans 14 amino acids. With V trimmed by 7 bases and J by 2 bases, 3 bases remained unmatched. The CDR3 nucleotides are TGTGCCAGCAACCCTAGCGGGGGGGCCTACGAGCAGTACTTC. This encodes CASNPSGGAYEQYF.

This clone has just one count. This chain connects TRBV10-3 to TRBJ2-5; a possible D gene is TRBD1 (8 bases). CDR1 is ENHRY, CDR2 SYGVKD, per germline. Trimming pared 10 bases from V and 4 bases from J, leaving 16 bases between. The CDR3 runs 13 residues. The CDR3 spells CATQTGEGETQYF. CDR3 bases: TGTGCCACCCAGACAGGGGAGGGAGAGACCCAGTACTTC.

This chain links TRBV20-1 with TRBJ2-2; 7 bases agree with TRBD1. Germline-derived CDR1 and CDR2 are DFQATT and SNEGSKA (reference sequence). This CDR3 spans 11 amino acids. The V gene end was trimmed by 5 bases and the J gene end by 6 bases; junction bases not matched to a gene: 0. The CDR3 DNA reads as TGCAGTGCTGGACAGGCCGGGGAGCTGTTTTTT. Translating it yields CSAGQAGELFF.

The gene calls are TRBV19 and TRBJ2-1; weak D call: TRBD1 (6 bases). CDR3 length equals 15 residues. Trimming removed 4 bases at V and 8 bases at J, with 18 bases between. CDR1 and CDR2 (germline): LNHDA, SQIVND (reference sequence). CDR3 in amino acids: CASSKPGERLHEQFF. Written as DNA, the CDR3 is TGTGCCAGTAGTAAGCCAGGGGAAAGATTGCATGAGCAGTTCTTC.

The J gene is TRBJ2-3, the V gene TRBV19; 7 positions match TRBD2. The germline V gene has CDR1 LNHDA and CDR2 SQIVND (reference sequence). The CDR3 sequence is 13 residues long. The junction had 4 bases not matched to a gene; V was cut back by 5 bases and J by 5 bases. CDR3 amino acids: CASSPAGVDTQYF. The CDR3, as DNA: TGTGCCAGTAGTCCTGCGGGAGTAGATACGCAGTATTTT.

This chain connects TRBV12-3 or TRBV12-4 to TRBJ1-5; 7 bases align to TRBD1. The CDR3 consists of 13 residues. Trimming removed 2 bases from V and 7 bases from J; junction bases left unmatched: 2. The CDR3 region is CASSLPTGQPQHF. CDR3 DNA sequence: TGTGCCAGCAGTTTACCGACAGGGCAGCCCCAGCATTTT.